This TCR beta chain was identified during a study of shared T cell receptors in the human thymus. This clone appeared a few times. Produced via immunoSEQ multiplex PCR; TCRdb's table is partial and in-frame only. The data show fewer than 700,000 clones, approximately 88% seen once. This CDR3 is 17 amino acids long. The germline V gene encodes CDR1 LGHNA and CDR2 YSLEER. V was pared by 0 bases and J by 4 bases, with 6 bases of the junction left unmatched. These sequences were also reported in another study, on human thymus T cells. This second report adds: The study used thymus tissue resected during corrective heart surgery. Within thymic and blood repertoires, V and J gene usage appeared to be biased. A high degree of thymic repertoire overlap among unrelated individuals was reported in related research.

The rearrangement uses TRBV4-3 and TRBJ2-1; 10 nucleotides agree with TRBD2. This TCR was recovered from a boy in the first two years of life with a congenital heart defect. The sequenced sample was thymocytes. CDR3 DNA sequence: TGCGCCAGCAGCCAAGAGCGGACTAGCGGAACTTACAATGAGCAGTTCTTC. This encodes CASSQERTSGTYNEQFF.